The entry that follows covers one T cell receptor (beta chain) sequence. The data were obtained in a study of blood T cell repertoires in COVID-19. The overall study: COVID-19 samples collected from the United States, Italy and Spain covered acute and convalescent phases. T cells, B-cell-depleted T cells, or PBMCs provided the cDNA or gDNA that served as material.

Original methodology: Reference gene primer amplification in the assay estimated nucleated cell counts. The assay was immunoSEQ multiplex PCR, and TCRdb's table has in-frame clones only and misses some. The V and J calls and clone size are taken from that table; D and trimming were inferred from the DNA. Of over 200,000 clones in the sample, around 80% were seen once. The sequenced sample was peripheral blood. The sequence was collected from a human donor in a cohort sampled during active COVID-19.

The CDR3, as DNA: TGTGCCAGCAGCGTAGCTTCGGGACTAGCGGGAGTGTCGGCCTACAATGAGCAGTTCTTC. Protein product: CASSVASGLAGVSAYNEQFF. V is TRBV9 and J is TRBJ2-1, with 14 positions matching TRBD2. From germline, CDR1 is SGDLS and CDR2 YYNGEE. The CDR3 loop spans 20 amino acids. J lost 2 bases, V lost 0 bases, and 10 bases had no gene match.